This T cell receptor beta chain was sequenced in a study of OX40 agonist ivuxolimab in advanced cancers. Study as a whole: Dose-escalation patients were diagnosed with hepatocellular carcinoma, melanoma, renal cell cancer or head and neck cancer.

This CDR3 region has 14 residues. V lost 7 bases, J lost 3 bases, and 8 bases stayed unmatched. The germline V gene has CDR1 LNHDA and CDR2 SQIVND (reference sequence). Only in-frame clones appear in the TCRdb table, and some are missing; sequencing was by immunoSEQ multiplex PCR. This table has more than 70,000 clones, roughly nine tenths appearing once. V and J are TRBV19 and TRBJ2-7; 8 bases align to TRBD1. The clonotype was recovered from an adult with an advanced solid tumor such as melanoma, head and neck, liver or kidney cancer. The specimen was CD4+ or CD8+ T cells sorted from blood, collected in a trial of the OX40 agonist ivuxolimab. The chain's CDR3 is CASTKGTGNYEQYF. The CDR3 coding sequence is TGTGCCAGTACCAAGGGGACAGGAAACTACGAGCAGTACTTC.